This T cell receptor (beta chain) was identified during a study of shared clonotypes between healthy human individuals (dated by TCRdb to 2018 to 2021). Some background on the complete study: The cohort comprised two women and a few men aged 18 to 49 years. Per donor, three plates each were used for CD4 naive and CD4 memory, two for CD8 naive, and one for CD8 memory. The study deeply sequenced blood TCR repertoires of about five healthy adults to estimate repertoire size and the extent of clonotype sharing between individuals. Libraries were prepared and TCR repertoires were sequenced by different laboratories using diverse techniques, in order to increase sequencing depth and limit assay-specific biases. Each donor's leukapheresis produced roughly between roughly 0.85 and 10 billion PBMCs. Broad study findings and their caveats: Rarefaction of sorted-subset datasets indicated incomplete sequencing despite the large sequencing depth. Roughly 5% of naive CD4, 3.5% of naive CD8, around 2.3% of memory CD4, and 0.35% to 0.5% of memory CD8 clonotypes were shared across four donors. Pairwise subsampling led to the expectation that sequencing depth would affect the degree of clonotype sharing among donors. Estimated clonotype richness was generally larger for naive than for memory subsets. Compared with non-shared clonotypes, the clonotypes found in all four sorted-subset donors had higher generation probabilities. Because the study included a small number of donors, the genetic and exposure-history diversity represented was limited. Sampling was restricted to blood, and TCR repertoires in tissue are likely to differ from TCR repertoires in blood.

Using the deep immunoSEQ assay, multiplex PCR amplified TCR CDR3 regions from genomic DNA. Extracted genomic DNA from each cell subset was spread evenly across all wells of several immunoSEQ 96-well plates, with each plate serving as a replicate. For sorted subsets, each replicate PCR was loaded with approximately 0.2 ug genomic DNA, equivalent to 30,000 or so T cell genomes. Purified libraries were quantified with a Qubit 3.0 fluorometer, sized on a Bioanalyzer 2100, and re-quantified with the KAPA Library Quantification kit. A separate single-read 150-cycle Illumina NextSeq 550 flow cell was used to sequence each immunoSEQ 96-well plate. In the authors' own workflow: Because the immunoSEQ output included only junctional sequences and no quality scores, the filtering could not be the same as the filtering used for full-length reads. To assign V/J genes and CDR3, sequences were annotated against IMGT germline references using PyIR, a Python wrapper for IgBLAST v1.9. Reads with weak V/J assignments (E-value above 1e-6), missing CDR3, stop codons, out-of-frame junctions, or ambiguous translated residues were removed. V3J clonotypes were defined as sequences sharing the same inferred V gene, J gene, and CDR3 amino acid sequence. The percentage overlap between two repertoires was calculated by dividing the number of shared unique clonotypes by the size of the smaller repertoire. Richness of each repertoire was evaluated using RTK rarefaction, the Chao1 estimator, and Recon v2.1 estimates of unobserved clonotypes. Generation probabilities were computed with OLGA for all TCRbeta clonotypes obtained by the gDNA method from a handful of donors. TCRdb provides this immuneACCESS table in a form limited to in-frame rearrangements. Some clones are lacking; in checked studies, under half of them reflect an unresolved V gene, and why the rest are absent is not known. V and J calls and clone size come straight from that table; D and trimming were deduced from the DNA. This sample lists 550,000 to 700,000 clones; 73% were detected once. The ten most abundant clones make up around 2% of the sample.

CDR3 length: 17 amino acids, cysteine to phenylalanine. Only the CDR3 region is kept as DNA, spanning 51 bases read in frame from base 1. The trim is 0 bases for V and 5 bases for J, with a gap of 19 bases between the germline ends. CDR1 and CDR2 are read off the germline V gene as LGHNA and YNFKEQ. With regard to this clone: The specificity of this receptor is unknown. Base qualities are not recorded, but no much larger clone differs from it by a single base.

The donors were healthy, HIV-negative adults with no recently reported acute infections or vaccinations. Every donor was a Caucasian adult living in Nashville, Tennessee, USA. CD4+ T cells were enriched by magnetic negative selection; naive cells were then positively selected on CD45RA, and the negative fraction formed the memory subset. Blood was obtained by leukapheresis, after which PBMCs were separated by Ficoll-Histopaque density gradient centrifugation and cryopreserved in liquid nitrogen vapor phase. Analytical flow cytometry was used to check the purity and quantity of every magnetically sorted T cell population. From each sorted fraction, genomic DNA was isolated and quantified by UV absorbance on a Nanodrop 2000c.

Sequenced input: memory CD4+ T cells sorted from blood. The intended sense of this specimen's cell subset or site label: CD45RA-negative fraction. This sequence originates from a woman in her twenties or thirties in good health. This chain joins TRBV4-2 to TRBJ1-1; TRBD1 is a possible D gene, resting on 6 matching bases. Here is the DNA: TGTGCCAGCAGCCAAGATGGCCCTACAGGGTTGGTTACTGAAGCTTTCTTT. The resulting protein is CASSQDGPTGLVTEAFF.